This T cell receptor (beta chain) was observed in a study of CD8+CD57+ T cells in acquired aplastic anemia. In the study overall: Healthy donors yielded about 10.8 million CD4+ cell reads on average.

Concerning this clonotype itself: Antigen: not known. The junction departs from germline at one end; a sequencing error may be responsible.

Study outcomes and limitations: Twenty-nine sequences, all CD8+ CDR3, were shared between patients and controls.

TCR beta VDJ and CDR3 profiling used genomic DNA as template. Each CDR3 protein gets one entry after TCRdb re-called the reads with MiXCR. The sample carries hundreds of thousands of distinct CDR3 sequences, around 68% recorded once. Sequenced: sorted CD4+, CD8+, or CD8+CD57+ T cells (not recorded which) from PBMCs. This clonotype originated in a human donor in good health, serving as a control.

In nucleotides, the CDR3 is TGTGCCAGCAGCTCAGGTCGGGGGCATGACAAACTGTTTTTC. Translation: CASSSGRGHDKLFF. This chain links TRBV7-9 with TRBJ2-7; D possibly uses TRBD1 or TRBD2 (6 bases each). Germline CDR1 reads SEHNR; CDR2 reads FQNEAQ (reference sequence). This CDR3 is built from 14 residues. Filled out from reference TRBV7-9 and TRBJ2-7, the complete variable domain reads DTGVSQNPRHKITKRGQNVTFRCDPISEHNRLYWYRQTLGQGPEFLTYFQNEAQLEKSRLLSDRFSAERPKGSFSTLEIQRTEQGDSAMYLCASSSGRGHDKLFFGPGTRLTVT.